What follows are 19 T cell receptor beta chains derived from one specimen sequenced in a study of OX40 agonist ivuxolimab in advanced cancers. The method was immunoSEQ multiplex PCR; TCRdb's version includes in-frame clones alone and lacks a portion of them. The sample lists about 130,000 clones; roughly nine tenths were seen once. The input for sequencing was CD4+ or CD8+ T cells sorted from blood, taken in a trial of the OX40 agonist ivuxolimab. Every receptor here comes from an adult with an advanced solid tumor such as melanoma, head and neck, liver or kidney cancer.

This chain joins TRBV7-2 and TRBJ1-5; no reliable D call. Between the trimmed V and J ends, which lost 5 bases and 5 bases, there was a span of 7 bases. Germline V gene lookup returns CDR1 SGHTA and CDR2 FQGNSA. The CDR3 spans 12 residues. Here the CDR3 DNA reads TGTGCCAGCAGCCATTTTGATCAGCCCCAGCATTTT. Residues: CASSHFDQPQHF.

The chain carries TRBV28 and TRBJ1-2; D is unclear. The V end was cut by 3 bases, the J end by 2 bases, with 10 bases between. The germline V gene has CDR1 MDHEN and CDR2 SYDVKM. This CDR3 is 14 amino acids long. CDR3 sequence (DNA): TGTGCCAGCAGTTTGGATATCAGGAACTATGGCTACACCTTC. Translated: CASSLDIRNYGYTF.

In its sample, this clone was seen a few times. In DNA, the CDR3 is TGTGCCAGTAAGCAAGGACAGTTGAACACTGAAGCTTTCTTT. Encoded protein: CASKQGQLNTEAFF. The J gene is TRBJ1-1, the V gene TRBV19, with D perhaps matching TRBD1 (6 bases). With 7 bases removed from V and 0 bases from J, the gap between germline ends came to 12 bases. Looked up from germline, CDR1 is LNHDA and CDR2 is SQIVND (reference sequence). The CDR3 extends over 14 amino acids.

The chain couples TRBV29-1 to TRBJ2-3, with D maybe TRBD2 (5 bases). V was shortened by 2 bases and J by 3 bases, with 15 bases between the two germline ends. Looked up from germline, CDR1 is SQVTM and CDR2 is ANQGSEA. The CDR3 length is 15 residues. The CDR3 spells CSVESPGRGTDTQYF. In nucleotides, the CDR3 is TGCAGCGTTGAATCCCCCGGACGGGGTACAGATACGCAGTATTTT.

The CDR3 spells CASSSGQGLEAFF. The CDR3 DNA follows: TGTGCCAGCAGCTCAGGACAGGGCCTAGAAGCTTTCTTT. The chain uses TRBV7-8 and TRBJ1-1, with TRBD1 matching over 8 bases. The length of the CDR3 is 13 residues. Trimming cost V 4 bases and J 8 bases; bases outside gene matches: 6. The germline CDR1 and CDR2 sequences are SGHVS and FQNEAQ.

The chain links TRBV5-1 to TRBJ2-7; D not resolved. V was shortened by 0 bases and J by 2 bases, with 18 bases between the two germline ends. Germline values: CDR1 SGHRS, CDR2 YFSETQ. The length of the CDR3 is 17 residues. CDR3 sequence (DNA): TGCGCCAGCAGCTTGGCCGAAAGGGCCGCTCCTACCTACGAGCAGTACTTC. It encodes CASSLAERAAPTYEQYF.

The chain recombines TRBV28 with TRBJ1-1; D might be TRBD1 (5 bases). The germline gives CDR1 MDHEN, CDR2 SYDVKM. CDR3 size: 15 residues. V gave up 5 bases and J gave up 3 bases, with 16 bases separating them. The CDR3, as DNA: TGTGCCAGCAGTCCACCCGCCCGGGGCGACACTGAAGCTTTCTTT. Amino acid sequence: CASSPPARGDTEAFF.

V usage is TRBV28 and J usage is TRBJ1-1; D remains ambiguous. The CDR3 runs to 15 residues. V lost 6 bases, J lost 4 bases, and 18 bases lay in between. Germline CDR1 and CDR2: MDHEN and SYDVKM. The CDR3 nucleotides read TGTGCCAGCAGCCTCGGAGGGTCCGGTCGCACTGAAGCTTTCTTT. Residues: CASSLGGSGRTEAFF.

The chain links TRBV6-5 to TRBJ2-7; 9 nucleotides agree with TRBD1. This CDR3 is 14 amino acids long. Looked up from germline, CDR1 is MNHEY and CDR2 is SVGAGI. Germline trimming cut 6 bases from V and 1 base from J; bases unmatched to any gene: 4. The DNA for the CDR3 is TGTGCCAGCAGGCTGACAGGGGGATCCTACGAGCAGTACTTC. Protein product: CASRLTGGSYEQYF.

The chain recombines TRBV5-1 with TRBJ2-7; TRBD2 agrees at 9 bases. V shed 0 bases and J 2 bases; nucleotides not matched to a gene: 6. This CDR3 region has 16 residues. CDR1 is SGHRS, CDR2 YFSETQ, per germline. In DNA form, the CDR3 reads TGCGCCAGCAGCTTGGGAGAGGCTAGCGGGACCTACGAGCAGTACTTC. This encodes CASSLGEASGTYEQYF. The complete variable domain, with remaining parts taken from reference TRBV5-1 and TRBJ2-7, reads KAGVTQTPRYLIKTRGQQVTLSCSPISGHRSVSWYQQTPGQGLQFLFEYFSETQRNKGNFPGRFSGRQFSNSRSEMNVSTLELGDSALYLCASSLGEASGTYEQYFGPGTRLTVT.

The chain employs TRBV6-5 and TRBJ2-7; TRBD1 matches 11 bases. Trimming removed 4 bases from V and 6 bases from J; junction bases left unmatched: 5. CDR1 and CDR2 from the germline V gene are MNHEY and SVGAGI. CDR3 length: 14 amino acids. CDR3 coding DNA: TGTGCCAGCAGTTCCCCGGGACAGGGGGGCGAGCAGTACTTC. As protein: CASSSPGQGGEQYF.

The gene calls are TRBV19 and TRBJ2-2; the D call may be TRBD1 or TRBD2 (5 bases each). This CDR3 is built from 15 residues. Trimming pared 7 bases from V and 1 base from J, leaving 13 bases between. Germline CDR1 is LNHDA and CDR2 is SQIVND (reference sequence). The chain's CDR3 is CASNPRGGNTGELFF. CDR3 in DNA: TGTGCCAGTAACCCACGTGGGGGGAACACCGGGGAGCTGTTTTTT.

J is TRBJ1-5 and V is TRBV2; D is perhaps TRBD1 (5 bases). Germline V CDR1 and CDR2: SNHLY, FYNNEI. CDR3 length: 16 amino acids. V shed 8 bases and J shed 0 bases, with 17 bases lying between them. The CDR3 reads CASQGGDGYSNQPQHF. CDR3 nucleotide sequence: TGTGCCAGCCAAGGCGGGGACGGATATAGCAATCAGCCCCAGCATTTT.

The gene calls are TRBV2 and TRBJ2-1; D may match TRBD1 or TRBD2 (7 bases each). Germline assignment: CDR1 SNHLY and CDR2 FYNNEI. The CDR3 consists of 16 residues. Trimming took off 7 bases at V and 0 bases at J, with 16 bases between the two ends. The CDR3 DNA reads TGTGCCAGCACTGTCAGGGGGGGGAGCTCCTACAATGAGCAGTTCTTC. Protein sequence: CASTVRGGSSYNEQFF. The full variable domain, its missing parts supplied by reference TRBV2 and TRBJ2-1, is EPEVTQTPSHQVTQMGQEVILRCVPISNHLYFYWYRQILGQKVEFLVSFYNNEISEKSEIFDDQFSVERPDGSNFTLKIRSTKLEDSAMYFCASTVRGGSSYNEQFFGPGTRLTVL.

V and J are TRBV5-1 and TRBJ1-5; 8 nucleotides align to TRBD1. The CDR3 contains 14 residues. Germline V CDR1 and CDR2: SGHRS, YFSETQ. V lost 3 bases to trimming and J lost 7 bases; unmatched junction nucleotides: 6. The CDR3 DNA sequence: TGCGCCAGCAGCTATACAGGGGGGGACCAGCCCCAGCATTTT. Protein: CASSYTGGDQPQHF.

The chain couples TRBV11-2 to TRBJ2-2, with D unclear. The CDR3 is made up of 13 amino acids. The germline CDR1 and CDR2 sequences are SGHAT and FQNNGV. Trimming left V 5 bases short and J 8 bases short, with 12 bases between. As DNA, the CDR3 is TGTGCCAGCAGCCCCCCGGAGTTAGGGGAGCTGTTTTTT. This encodes CASSPPELGELFF.

V and J are TRBV19 and TRBJ1-1; a possible D gene is TRBD1 (6 bases). The CDR3 is 13 amino acids. Deletions cut 0 bases from V and 9 bases from J, with 11 bases between. Germline loops: CDR1 LNHDA, CDR2 SQIVND (reference sequence). CDR3 amino acids: CASSIDEGGKAFF. CDR3 in DNA: TGTGCCAGTAGTATAGACGAGGGGGGAAAAGCTTTCTTT.

The chain carries TRBV19 and TRBJ2-1; 11 positions match TRBD2. Trimming removed 6 bases from V and 6 bases from J; junction bases left unmatched: 13. CDR1 and CDR2 from the germline V gene are LNHDA and SQIVND (reference sequence). This CDR3 region has 17 residues. DNA for the CDR3: TGTGCCAGTAGCATATACCCTCTAGCGGGAGGCCGCAATGAGCAGTTCTTC. Its protein product is CASSIYPLAGGRNEQFF.

This clone was observed once. The V call is TRBV7-6, the J call TRBJ2-6; 8 nucleotides align to TRBD1. CDR1 is SGHVS, CDR2 FNYEAQ, per germline. V lost 5 bases, J lost 0 bases, and 12 bases stayed unmatched. CDR3 size: 19 residues. The CDR3 loop is CASSPRPGQASSGANVLTF. CDR3 bases: TGTGCCAGCAGCCCGCGTCCGGGACAGGCAAGCTCTGGGGCCAACGTCCTGACTTTC.